This entry lists 19 T cell receptor beta chains sequenced from one sample in a study of CD8+CD57+ T cells in acquired aplastic anemia. TCR beta VDJ and CDR3 profiles were obtained from a genomic DNA template. TCRdb reprocessed the reads via MiXCR and lists one record per CDR3 protein. Altogether a few hundred thousand distinct CDR3 sequences are present, under 40% being singletons, with the ten largest covering less than 0.85%. Sequencing was done on patients that had shown CD8+CD57+ cell expansion by flow cytometry. The sample taken for sequencing was sorted CD4+, CD8+, or CD8+CD57+ T cells (not recorded which) from PBMCs. These receptors were collected from a human donor with aplastic anemia.

This chain links TRBV7-2 with TRBJ2-7; D possibly matches TRBD1 or TRBD2 (6 bases each). V lost 0 bases to trimming and J lost 3 bases, with 12 bases between them. This CDR3 spans 15 amino acids. Germline V gives CDR1 SGHTA, CDR2 FQGNSA. CDR3 amino acids: CASSLARGGGYEQYF. For the CDR3, the DNA is TGTGCCAGCAGCTTAGCACGAGGAGGGGGCTACGAGCAGTACTTC. The full variable domain, with the rest looked up from reference TRBV7-2 and TRBJ2-7, is GAGVSQSPSNKVTEKGKDVELRCDPISGHTALYWYRQSLGQGLEFLIYFQGNSAPDKSGLPSDRFSAERTGGSVSTLTIQRTQQEDSAVYLCASSLARGGGYEQYFGPGTRLTVT.

This chain connects TRBV20-1 to TRBJ1-4; 7 nucleotides line up with TRBD1. V was clipped by 3 bases and J by 7 bases; unmatched bases: 8. The V gene's germline CDR1 is DFQATT and CDR2 SNEGSKA (reference sequence). The length of the CDR3 is 14 residues. As DNA, the CDR3 is TGCAGTGCTAGCCGGGACAGTATGGGTGAAAAACTGTTTTTT. Protein: CSASRDSMGEKLFF.

The table lists this clonotype with many counts. The chain carries TRBV15 and TRBJ1-2; D call uncertain. Germline CDR1 reads LNHNV; CDR2 reads YYDKDF (reference sequence). The CDR3 runs 17 residues. V gave up 0 bases and J gave up 0 bases, with 14 bases separating them. The CDR3 coding sequence is TGTGCCACCAGCAGAGATAATACGAGGGAAGCTAACTATGGCTACACCTTC. It specifies CATSRDNTREANYGYTF.

This clonotype was detected ten times or more. This chain links TRBV29-1 with TRBJ1-1; no clear D gene. The CDR3 is made up of 14 amino acids. Trimming shortened V by 2 bases and J by 2 bases, and 12 bases separated the two germline ends. Germline lookup yields CDR1 SQVTM and CDR2 ANQGSEA. This CDR3 reads CSVEMRAPNTEAFF. In nucleotides, the CDR3 is TGCAGCGTTGAAATGCGGGCCCCCAACACTGAAGCTTTCTTT.

Concerning this clonotype itself: A much more abundant neighbour one base away suggests this may be a read error. This CDR3 is missing its conserved last phenylalanine or tryptophan, likely due to a read error. The rearrangement joins TRBV5-1 to TRBJ2-7; D remains ambiguous. V was shortened by 3 bases and J by 2 bases, with 9 bases between the two germline ends. Germline assignment: CDR1 SGHRS and CDR2 YFSETQ. The length of the CDR3 is 13 residues. The CDR3 nucleotides are TGCGCCAGCAGCTCCGAGGTTACCTACGAGCAGTACCTC. As protein: CASSSEVTYEQYL.

As DNA, the CDR3 is TGCGCCAGCACCGTCTCGACGGGGGAATACGAGCAGTACTTC. Protein: CASTVSTGEYEQYF. The J gene is TRBJ2-7, the V gene TRBV5-1; a possible D gene is TRBD2 (6 bases). Germline values: CDR1 SGHRS, CDR2 YFSETQ. CDR3 length equals 14 residues. The V end lost 6 bases, the J end lost 4 bases, and 17 bases lay between the germline ends.

This clonotype was counted only a few times. V usage is TRBV10-3 and J usage is TRBJ2-3; TRBD2 matches at 7 bases. Germline values: CDR1 ENHRY, CDR2 SYGVKD. This CDR3 has 13 amino acids. V lost 10 bases and J lost 3; bases outside the gene matches: 7. The CDR3 nucleotides are TGTGCCAGCAGCGGACTAGGAACAGATACGCAGTATTTT. It encodes CASSGLGTDTQYF.

This clonotype was seen at least ten times. This chain links TRBV10-3 with TRBJ1-2; D ambiguous. Germline loops: CDR1 ENHRY, CDR2 SYGVKD. The V gene lost 5 bases and the J gene lost 8 bases, with 15 bases spanning the gap. This CDR3 contains 13 residues. DNA for the CDR3: TGTGCCATCAGTACCCCCCGGTCAGTCGGCTACACCTTC. This translates into CAISTPRSVGYTF.

This clonotype has just one count. The V gene is TRBV10-3, the J gene TRBJ1-6, with D uncertain. With 2 bases removed from V and 2 bases from J, the gap between germline ends came to 4 bases. The CDR3 totals 14 residues. Germline V CDR1 and CDR2: ENHRY, SYGVKD. CDR3 sequence reads: CAISEGAYNSPLHF. Here the CDR3 DNA reads TGTGCCATCAGTGAGGGGGCCTATAATTCACCCCTCCACTTT.

This clonotype was seen repeatedly, ten times or more. The rearrangement joins TRBV10-3 to TRBJ2-7; the match to TRBD1 covers 8 bases. After removal of 6 bases from V and 3 bases from J, the junction contained 7 bases not matched to a gene. Germline CDR1 is ENHRY and CDR2 is SYGVKD. This CDR3 has 14 amino acids. CDR3 protein: CAIRDREFRYEQYF. The DNA of the CDR3 is TGTGCCATCAGGGACAGGGAATTCCGCTACGAGCAGTACTTC.

Many counts were recorded for this clonotype. This chain joins TRBV24-1 and TRBJ2-1, with TRBD1 identical over 7 bases. The germline V gene encodes CDR1 KGHDR and CDR2 SFDVKD. This CDR3 region has 15 residues. Trimming removed 6 bases from V and 6 bases from J; junction bases left unmatched: 10. CDR3 coding DNA: TGTGCCACCAGTCGGACAGGTGATAAAGGCAATGAGCAGTTCTTC. Amino acids: CATSRTGDKGNEQFF.

The chain combines TRBV14 with TRBJ1-1; D is unclear. CDR3 length equals 12 residues. Deletions cut 5 bases from V and 7 bases from J, with 11 bases between. Germline CDR1 is SGHDN and CDR2 is FVKESK. CDR3 sequence (DNA): TGTGCCAGCAGCAGGACTCGGTATGAAGCTTTCTTT. This gives the protein CASSRTRYEAFF.

This clonotype was seen many times. The J gene is TRBJ1-2, the V gene TRBV7-8, with D uncertain. Trimming removed 5 bases from V and 4 bases from J, with 14 bases in between. This CDR3 has 14 amino acids. Germline CDR1 reads SGHVS; CDR2 reads FQNEAQ. The CDR3 region has the DNA TGTGCCAGCAGCCTGTACCGGGCAGGCTATGGCTACACCTTC. As protein: CASSLYRAGYGYTF.

V usage is TRBV19 and J usage is TRBJ2-7, with 12 bases matching TRBD2. This CDR3 has 14 amino acids. After removal of 9 bases from V and 4 bases from J, the junction contained 7 bases not matched to a gene. In germline, CDR1 is LNHDA, CDR2 SQIVND (reference sequence). As DNA, the CDR3 is TGTGCCAGCTCGCAGACTAGCGGGAGATACGAGCAGTACTTC. The encoded protein is CASSQTSGRYEQYF.

This chain links TRBV4-1 with TRBJ1-3; a weak D match, TRBD1 (5 bases). Trimming stripped 3 bases from V and 5 bases from J, with 17 bases between. The germline V gene encodes CDR1 MGHRA and CDR2 YSYEKL. CDR3 size: 16 residues. The CDR3 loop is CASSQRGGTVRNTIYF. The CDR3 DNA sequence: TGCGCCAGCAGCCAGCGGGGCGGGACGGTCAGAAACACCATATATTTT.

This clonotype was recorded a few times. The V call is TRBV5-5, the J call TRBJ2-5, with D possibly being TRBD1 or TRBD2 (5 bases each). The CDR3 consists of 17 residues. The V gene lost 1 base and the J gene lost 7 bases, with 23 bases spanning the gap. Germline assignment: CDR1 SGHKS and CDR2 YYEKEE (reference sequence). Written as DNA, the CDR3 is TGTGCCAGCAGCTTGCAACCACCTTATGGGACCCTGGGGACCCAGTACTTC. Amino acids: CASSLQPPYGTLGTQYF.

The V call is TRBV12-3 or TRBV12-4, the J call TRBJ1-1; TRBD1 agrees at 8 bases. The trim removed 0 bases at V and 5 bases at J, leaving 8 bases unmatched. There are 16 residues in the CDR3. The CDR3 coding sequence is TGTGCCAGCAGTTTAGCGGGCAGGGGGCCTAGTACTGAAGCTTTCTTT. Residues: CASSLAGRGPSTEAFF.

Comments on this clonotype: This sequence may be a read error, since a much larger clone differs from it by one base. The rearrangement links TRBV12-3 or TRBV12-4 to TRBJ2-7; TRBD1 matches 10 bases. V was pared by 5 bases and J by 9 bases, with 7 bases of the junction left unmatched. CDR3 length: 13 residues. The CDR3 DNA reads TGTGCCAGCAGTCCCGGGACAGGGGAGGGGCAGTACTTC. This encodes CASSPGTGEGQYF.

V gene TRBV3-1 combines with J gene TRBJ2-1; no definite D call. The V end was cut by 3 bases, the J end by 8 bases, with 11 bases between. CDR3 length: 13 residues. Germline lookup yields CDR1 LGHDT and CDR2 YNNKEL (reference sequence). CDR3 in DNA: TGTGCCAGCAGCCAGGGTTACGAGCATGAGCAGTTCTTC. It specifies CASSQGYEHEQFF.